This TCR beta chain stems from a study of CXCR3-negative and CXCR3-positive naive CD8 T cells (dated by TCRdb to 2018 to 2020). Study-level background: In total, around 140 million TRB reads were obtained, corresponding to roughly 1.5 +/- 0.3 million reads per library. The diversity and physicochemical repertoire analyses included some 11 donors pooled from two independent experiments. The TRBV-TRBJ cluster analysis covered naive subsets from a handful of donors and memory cells from 3 donors. Points the paper makes about the study in general: Repertoire diversity was comparably high in both naive subsets but much lower in memory CD8+ T cells. TRB CDR3s from CXCR3-positive naive cells showed higher hydrophobicity (lower Kidera factor 4), lower energy, and higher strength and volume indices than CXCR3-negative naive cells. TRBV-TRBJ usage was similar between naive CXCR3-negative and CXCR3-positive cells from the same donor, while memory cells showed distinct patterns. CXCR3 expression partially decreased after cryopreservation, so most assays used freshly isolated PBMCs. Because surface CD5, which is linked to self-reactivity in mice, was comparable between the naive subsets, TCR interaction strength was also inferred from TRB CDR3 physicochemical properties.

For each CD8+ T cell subset, flow sorting was done in triplicate, and roughly 310,000 cells per subset went directly into RLT lysis buffer. To keep memory contaminants out, a stringent definition of naive CD8+ T cells was applied: CD45RO-CCR7+CD27+CD95-. Peripheral blood mononuclear cells were isolated from buffy coats using standard density gradient centrifugation. Naive CXCR3-negative and CXCR3-positive CD8+ T cells were flow-sorted using a FACSAria III. Total RNA was extracted from sorted cells using an RNeasy Mini Kit. Sequencing used a NextSeq 550. The Human TCR Profiling Kit (MiLaboratory) was used to make UMI-labeled 5' RACE TRB cDNA libraries. cDNA synthesis used the entire amount of extracted RNA, and PCR amplification then used the entire amount of cDNA produced. The libraries were made side by side, with each library going through the same number of PCR cycles. As for the original processing: About 49,000 +/- 11,000 unique UMI-labeled TRB cDNA molecules per library were extracted with MIGEC and MiXCR, with at least two reads per UMI required. An average of approximately 40,000 +/- 10,000 functional in-frame TRB CDR3 nucleotide clonotypes without stop codons was found per library. Diversity metrics, including normalized Shannon-Wiener and Chao1, were computed in VDJtools after downsampling to 5000 UMI-labeled TRB molecules per sample. VDJtools computed clonotype-size-weighted physicochemical properties of the central five CDR3 residues: interaction energy, strength, volume and Kidera factor 4. One entry per CDR3 protein sequence results from the TCRdb reprocessing of the reads, with DNA left out. The V and J calls reflect TCRdb's pipeline rather than the authors' work. The data table for this sample lists around 50,000 distinct CDR3 sequences. The ten largest clonotypes hold around 1.5% of the sample.

Turning to this clonotype: The antigen this receptor binds is unknown.

The sequence came from a human donor in good health. Some clones in this sample may be carry-over from other donors' samples. Sequences were obtained from naive CXCR3- CD8+ T cells from blood. In light of the paper, this sample's cell subset or site label describes: CD45RO-CCR7+CD27+CD95- naive CD8+ T cells lacking CXCR3 (TNR3-).

CDR3 reads: CASSSFDRDKGGETQYF. The chain employs TRBV7-8 and TRBJ2-5; TCRdb designates TRBD1, a call that cannot be tested without DNA. The germline V gene encodes CDR1 SGHVS and CDR2 FQNEAQ. Taken from cysteine to phenylalanine, the CDR3 has 17 residues. The DNA sequence is not available.